A few counts support the clone carrying this TCR beta chain. Its antigen is undetermined. The sample originates from a study of cytotoxic CD8 clonotypes in ibrutinib-treated CLL. Study background: With a range of 6 to 36, the median treatment time before response samples were taken was approximately 11 months.

Study-level points and caveats: Relative to age-matched healthy donors, clonality at baseline was higher, and it tracked circulating CD8+ T-cell counts. Sampling of sustained-remission and progressing patients occurred at differing times.

Sequencing was designed to attain a depth spanning 1 in 200,000 to 1 in 1 million T cells. Clones were read by immunoSEQ multiplex PCR, and TCRdb kept only the in-frame ones, dropping some. Of some 130,000 clones listed, roughly 80% were seen once; the top ten hold roughly 3.1%. The length of the CDR3 is 12 residues. Germline V gene data show CDR1 as SGHNT and CDR2 as YYREEE (reference sequence). V was pared by 0 bases and J by 7 bases, with 7 bases between. The sample in question was PBMCs, obtained after 24 months of ibrutinib treatment. The chain carries TRBV5-4 and TRBJ1-1; no clear D. This clonotype was obtained from a human donor with chronic lymphocytic leukemia. CDR3 nucleotide sequence: TGTGCCAGCAGCTTGGCTGGGAATGAAGCTTTCTTT. It is translated as CASSLAGNEAFF.